The 6 T cell receptor beta chains listed next were all sequenced from one sample in a study of molecular identifiers for immune sequencing clone quantification. MiXCR, run by TCRdb on the PCR reads, gives a single entry per CDR3 protein. The sample yields 37,000 or so distinct CDR3 sequences, 24% seen once. Sequenced: naive CD8+ T cells from blood, with Jurkat cell RNA spiked in. Noted subset: FACS-sorted CD8+CD4-CCR7+CD45RA+ naive T cells. The receptors here all came from a human donor in good health. Some libraries in this study had Jurkat cell RNA spiked in.

This clonotype was found many times. The chain couples TRBV9 to TRBJ2-3; D is perhaps TRBD2 (6 bases). Trimming pared 4 bases from V and 4 bases from J, leaving 19 bases between. The CDR3 is 16 residues long. Germline assignment: CDR1 SGDLS and CDR2 YYNGEE. Here the CDR3 DNA reads TGTGCCAGCAGCCGCGGAGGGACTCGCCTGGCAGATACGCAGTATTTT. This codes for CASSRGGTRLADTQYF.

The chain joins TRBV25-1 to TRBJ2-1; D may correspond to TRBD1 or TRBD2 (5 bases each). V was clipped by 3 bases and J by 10 bases, with 13 bases between them. Germline-derived CDR1 and CDR2 are MGHDK and SYGVNS. The CDR3 runs 13 residues. CDR3 coding DNA: TGTGCCAGCAGTGACATACTGGGGGAGGAGCAGTTCTTC. Protein product: CASSDILGEEQFF.

On this clonotype: This clone may be a read error of a much larger clone one base away. The chain recombines TRBV7-2 with TRBJ2-5; D is perhaps TRBD1 or TRBD2 (6 bases each). Germline CDR1 is SGHTA and CDR2 is FQGNSA. CDR3 size: 15 residues. CDR3 in DNA: TGTGCCAGCAGCTTACTCCGGGGGCGGCAAGGGACCCAGTACTTC. Amino acid sequence: CASSLLRGRQGTQYF.

This clonotype occurred many times. This chain connects TRBV7-9 to TRBJ1-1; D gene uncertain. This CDR3 has 15 amino acids. V was pared by 0 bases and J by 1 base, with 9 bases between. The germline V gene encodes CDR1 SEHNR and CDR2 FQNEAQ (reference sequence). In DNA, the CDR3 is TGTGCCAGCAGCTTAGCGTTGTCGGAGAACACTGAAGCTTTCTTT. Its protein product is CASSLALSENTEAFF.

This clonotype was observed many times. The chain joins TRBV7-9 to TRBJ2-7; D is ambiguous. Germline CDR1 is SEHNR and CDR2 is FQNEAQ (reference sequence). V shed 2 bases and J shed 3 bases, with 5 bases lying between them. The CDR3 totals 12 residues. In DNA form, the CDR3 reads TGTGCCAGCAGCTTATTACTCTACGAGCAGTACTTC. This encodes CASSLLLYEQYF.

On this clonotype: A read error may explain this, as a much larger clone is one base away. The J gene is TRBJ2-7, the V gene TRBV27; D remains unclear. Germline V gene sequence: CDR1 MNHEY, CDR2 SMNVEV (reference sequence). The CDR3 extends over 12 amino acids. Here the CDR3 reads CASSPSVYVQYF. CDR3 nucleotide sequence: TGTGCCAGCAGTCCCTCCGTGTACGTGCAGTACTTC.